One and the same sample provided the 15 T cell receptor beta chains below, sequenced in a study of T cells in Graves' hyperthyroidism and ophthalmopathy. Amplification of TCR beta CDR3 regions was performed using RNA transcripts as template. The primer set for the first-round RT-PCR of the TCR CDR3 was HTBI. TCRdb itself ran the multiplex PCR reads through MiXCR, one entry per CDR3 protein. The sample includes 700,000 or so distinct CDR3 sequences, 16% of them seen just once. Material for sequencing was blood. These TCRs come from a man aged 18 to 29 with Graves' hyperthyroidism.

Ten or more counts support this clonotype. This chain joins TRBV28 and TRBJ2-1; 11 positions agree with TRBD2. J lost 1 base, V lost 6 bases, and 11 bases had no gene match. The CDR3 runs to 18 residues. The germline CDR1 and CDR2 sequences are MDHEN and SYDVKM. Here the CDR3 reads CASSLGTSGSFSYNEQFF. The CDR3 DNA sequence: TGTGCCAGCAGCTTAGGAACTAGCGGGAGTTTTTCCTACAATGAGCAGTTCTTC. Complete variable domain (other parts from reference TRBV28 and TRBJ2-1): DVKVTQSSRYLVKRTGEKVFLECVQDMDHENMFWYRQDPGLGLRLIYFSYDVKMKEKGDIPEGYSVSREKKERFSLILESASTNQTSMYLCASSLGTSGSFSYNEQFFGPGTRLTVL.

This clonotype was observed at least ten times. This chain joins TRBV7-9 and TRBJ2-1; D may match TRBD1 or TRBD2 (5 bases each). The V gene's germline CDR1 is SEHNR and CDR2 FQNEAQ (reference sequence). Trimming stripped 5 bases from V and 8 bases from J, with 19 bases between. The CDR3 runs to 15 residues. As DNA, the CDR3 is TGTGCCAGCAGCAATGGGACGCTCCCTTTGTATGAGCAGTTCTTC. It is translated as CASSNGTLPLYEQFF.

The table lists this clonotype with a few counts. This chain connects TRBV28 to TRBJ1-6; possibly TRBD1 for D (5 bases). This CDR3 spans 15 amino acids. Germline CDR1 MDHEN, CDR2 SYDVKM. V lost 2 bases to trimming and J lost 6 bases, with 11 bases between them. The CDR3 region is CASSLGGRSNSPLHF. The CDR3 DNA is TGTGCCAGCAGTTTAGGGGGGAGGAGTAATTCACCCCTCCACTTT.

The chain carries TRBV12-3 or TRBV12-4 and TRBJ2-3, with D possibly TRBD1 on 6 matching bases. V shed 2 bases and J shed 1 base, with 22 bases lying between them. This CDR3 contains 19 residues. The CDR3 bases are TGTGCCAGCAGTTTAATAAGATATCAGGGGCACAAACGCACAGATACGCAGTATTTT. It translates to CASSLIRYQGHKRTDTQYF.

This clonotype has ten or more counts. At one end the junction does not follow the germline gene, possibly because of a read error. The chain combines TRBV5-1 with TRBJ2-1; 7 positions match TRBD2. Germline V gene lookup returns CDR1 SGHRS and CDR2 YFSETQ. CDR3 length: 14 residues. In DNA, the CDR3 is TGTGCCAGCAGTTTGGGGGGGAGGGCCAATGAGCAGTTCTTC. Translated, it gives CASSLGGRANEQFF.

V usage is TRBV6-1 and J usage is TRBJ2-3; D tentatively reads TRBD1 or TRBD2 (5 bases each). The CDR3 loop spans 14 amino acids. V shed 7 bases and J shed 2 bases, with 13 bases lying between them. The germline gives CDR1 MNHNS, CDR2 SASEGT. In DNA, the CDR3 is TGTGCCAGCACGGGACGGACGATCACAGATACGCAGTATTTT. Protein: CASTGRTITDTQYF.

The rearrangement links TRBV29-1 to TRBJ2-7, with 9 bases fitting TRBD2. The germline gives CDR1 SQVTM, CDR2 ANQGSEA. V gave up 7 bases and J gave up 3 bases; unmatched junction bases: 4. The CDR3 totals 12 residues. The CDR3 loop is CSARTSDYEQYF. The CDR3 DNA reads as TGCAGCGCCCGGACTAGCGACTACGAGCAGTACTTC.

This chain links TRBV12-3 or TRBV12-4 with TRBJ2-3; either TRBD1 or TRBD2 may supply D (6 bases each). This CDR3 is 14 amino acids long. Trimming took 7 bases from V and 5 from J, leaving 16 bases between them. CDR3 in amino acids: CASTAPGAEDTQYF. CDR3 sequence (DNA): TGTGCCAGCACCGCACCGGGGGCTGAAGATACGCAGTATTTT.

The table lists this clonotype with many counts. The genes are TRBV28 and TRBJ2-1, with D possibly called TRBD1 or TRBD2 (5 bases each). Germline V gene sequence: CDR1 MDHEN, CDR2 SYDVKM. The CDR3 runs to 14 residues. Trimming removed 6 bases at V and 6 bases at J, with 15 bases between. CDR3 protein: CASSPPPGANEQFF. The CDR3 nucleotides are TGTGCCAGCAGCCCCCCTCCCGGGGCCAATGAGCAGTTCTTC.

This chain links TRBV19 with TRBJ1-2; D ambiguous. V lost 9 bases, J lost 0 bases, and 17 bases lay in between. Germline V CDR1 and CDR2: LNHDA, SQIVND (reference sequence). This CDR3 comprises 15 residues. CDR3 protein: CASCPETASNYGYTF. Written as DNA, the CDR3 is TGTGCCAGCTGCCCCGAAACAGCTTCTAACTATGGCTACACCTTC.

The chain couples TRBV7-2 to TRBJ2-1; maybe TRBD2 (6 bases). Trimming took off 1 base at V and 8 bases at J, with 9 bases between the two ends. The CDR3 has 13 amino acids. CDR1 is SGHTA, CDR2 FQGNSA, per germline. The CDR3 sequence is CASSLDQRDEQFF. Here the CDR3 DNA reads TGTGCCAGCAGCTTAGATCAGCGGGATGAGCAGTTCTTC.

A single count supports this clonotype. A read error is possible here, since a much larger clone lies one base away. This rearrangement joins TRBV20-1 to TRBJ2-7; D unresolved. The ends were cut back, 0 bases at V and 6 bases at J, with 15 bases in the middle. The CDR3 is 14 residues long. CDR1 is DFQATT and CDR2 is SNEGSKA in the germline V gene (reference sequence). CDR3 amino acids: CSARDPGKEVEQYF. The CDR3 bases are TGCAGTGCTAGAGATCCAGGAAAAGAGGTCGAGCAGTACTTC.

This clonotype was observed a handful of times. The chain has TRBV6-1 and TRBJ1-2; D might be TRBD1 (6 bases). Trimming cost V 1 base and J 3 bases, with 15 bases left between them. Germline CDR1 MNHNS, CDR2 SASEGT. The CDR3 has 16 residues. This CDR3 reads CASSEDGGGRDYGYTF. CDR3 DNA: TGTGCCAGCAGTGAAGATGGGGGGGGCCGGGACTATGGCTACACCTTC.

This clonotype occurred many times. The genes are TRBV28 and TRBJ2-4; TRBD1 might be the D (7 bases). Trimming pared 6 bases from V and 5 bases from J, leaving 14 bases between. Germline CDR1 and CDR2: MDHEN and SYDVKM. CDR3 length: 14 residues. This CDR3 reads CASRSLRGENIQYF. In DNA form, the CDR3 reads TGTGCCAGCAGGAGCCTCAGGGGGGAAAACATTCAGTACTTC.

This clonotype showed up just a few times. The chain is built from TRBV6-2 or TRBV6-3 and TRBJ2-7; 7 positions agree with TRBD2. The germline gives CDR1 MNHEY, CDR2 SVGEGT. The V gene end was trimmed by 8 bases and the J gene end by 4 bases; junction bases not matched to a gene: 8. The CDR3 is 13 residues long. In DNA, the CDR3 is TGTGCCAGCGGGGCGGGAGTGGAGTACGAGCAGTACTTC. Translation gives CASGAGVEYEQYF.